This TCR beta chain was retrieved from a study of shared clonotypes between healthy human individuals. The naive CD8 subset, CD45RO-negative cells positively selected for CCR7, excluded terminally differentiated effector memory CD45RA+ cells. Using approximately 200 ng DNA, approximately 30,000 T cell genomes, the sorted-subset replicate PCRs were run. Method: immunoSEQ multiplex PCR; TCRdb's copy keeps in-frame clones and lacks some. The sample records millions of clones, 85% to 95% being singletons. V lost 1 base and J lost 9, with 9 bases in between. CDR1 SEHNR and CDR2 FQNEAQ come from the germline V gene (reference sequence). The CDR3 runs 13 residues.

The sequence was obtained from a man aged 18-30 years in good health. Some clones in this sample may be carry-over from other donors' samples. The rearrangement links TRBV7-9 to TRBJ2-2; the D is unclear. Sequencing input: naive CD8+ T cells from PBMCs. The CDR3, as DNA: TGTGCCAGCAGCTTAGTGGACCCGAGGGAGCTGTTTTTT. It codes for CASSLVDPRELFF.